Below, one T cell receptor (beta chain) is given with its context. What it binds is not known. The source of the sample is a study of cytomegalovirus exposure and HLA in healthy donors. General study findings and limits: Reports credit the classifier with highly specific, highly sensitive diagnosis of cytomegalovirus status. DRB1 had the most TCR associations and HLA-C the fewest, a later analysis found, with rates varying by HLA locus.

At collection, donors were nominally healthy, but unrecorded immune exposures were probable. PCR involved 60 Vbeta and 13 Jbeta primers. Authors' processing steps: In a later analysis, around 10 million of approximately 81 million unique beta chains occurred in at least two donors. Produced via immunoSEQ multiplex PCR; TCRdb's table is partial and in-frame only. V and J calls and clone size follow that table, whereas D and trimming were derived from the DNA. This sample has nearly 100,000 clones, with about a tenth found just once. The source of this sequence is a man aged 45 to 65 in good health and CMV-seropositive. Sequenced material: PBMCs.

The CDR3 spells CASSYGDRAHEQYF. The CDR3 nucleotides read TGCGCCAGCAGCTATGGGGACAGGGCCCACGAGCAGTACTTC. This rearrangement joins TRBV4-1 to TRBJ2-7; 9 nucleotides agree with TRBD1. Germline V lookup: CDR1 MGHRA, CDR2 YSYEKL. Trimming removed 5 bases from V and 5 bases from J; junction bases left unmatched: 7. This CDR3 region has 14 residues.